What follows describes a single T cell receptor beta chain. The CDR3 extends over 13 amino acids. V gave up 6 bases and J gave up 2 bases, with 10 bases separating them. From germline, CDR1 is SGHDN and CDR2 FVKESK. This specimen belongs to a study of blood T cell repertoires in COVID-19. On the study more broadly: Samples representing acute and convalescent COVID-19 were sourced from the United States, Italy and Spain.

In the source study's methods: For nucleated cells, counts were estimated from reference gene primer amplification. Data came from immunoSEQ multiplex PCR; TCRdb stores just in-frame clones and leaves some out. From that table come the V and J calls and clone size; the DNA was used to work out D and trimming. The sample has around 140,000 clones, approximately 87% seen once. This TCR was sampled from a man between 65 and 79 years old with active COVID-19. This chain joins TRBV14 and TRBJ2-5, with D perhaps TRBD2 (6 bases). Sequenced sample: peripheral blood. In DNA, the CDR3 is TGTGCCAGCAGTGAACGGGGGCAAGAGACCCAGTACTTC. Amino acid sequence: CASSERGQETQYF.